This T cell receptor (beta chain) derives from a study of blood T cell repertoires in COVID-19. On the study more broadly: Donors in the United States, Italy and Spain gave samples during acute or convalescent COVID-19. T cells, B-cell-depleted T cells, or PBMCs supplied cDNA or gDNA.

TCRdb's copy holds only in-frame clones and misses some; the assay was immunoSEQ multiplex PCR. The sample shows 250,000 or so clones, 87% of them seen only once. Source material: peripheral blood. This sequence was found in a woman between 40 and 50 years old who had recovered from COVID-19.

CDR3 loop: CASSLAARRGYEQYF. CDR3 bases: TGTGCCAGCAGTTTAGCGGCCCGGAGGGGCTACGAGCAGTACTTC. The chain employs TRBV27 and TRBJ2-7, with D tentatively TRBD2 (6 bases). The V end was cut by 2 bases, the J end by 3 bases, with 14 bases between. CDR3 length: 15 residues. Germline V gene sequence: CDR1 MNHEY, CDR2 SMNVEV (reference sequence).